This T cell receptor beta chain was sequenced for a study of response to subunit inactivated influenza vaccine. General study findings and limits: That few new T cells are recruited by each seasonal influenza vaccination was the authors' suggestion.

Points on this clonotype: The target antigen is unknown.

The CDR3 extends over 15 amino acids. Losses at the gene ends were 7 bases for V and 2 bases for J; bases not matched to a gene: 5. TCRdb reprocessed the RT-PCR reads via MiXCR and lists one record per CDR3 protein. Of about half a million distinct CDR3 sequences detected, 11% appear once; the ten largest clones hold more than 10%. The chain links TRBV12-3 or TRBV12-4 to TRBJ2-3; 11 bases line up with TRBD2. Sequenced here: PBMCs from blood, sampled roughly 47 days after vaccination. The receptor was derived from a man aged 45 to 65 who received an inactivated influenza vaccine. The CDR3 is CASIVLAGDTDTQYF. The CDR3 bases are TGTGCCAGCATCGTACTAGCGGGAGACACAGATACGCAGTATTTT.